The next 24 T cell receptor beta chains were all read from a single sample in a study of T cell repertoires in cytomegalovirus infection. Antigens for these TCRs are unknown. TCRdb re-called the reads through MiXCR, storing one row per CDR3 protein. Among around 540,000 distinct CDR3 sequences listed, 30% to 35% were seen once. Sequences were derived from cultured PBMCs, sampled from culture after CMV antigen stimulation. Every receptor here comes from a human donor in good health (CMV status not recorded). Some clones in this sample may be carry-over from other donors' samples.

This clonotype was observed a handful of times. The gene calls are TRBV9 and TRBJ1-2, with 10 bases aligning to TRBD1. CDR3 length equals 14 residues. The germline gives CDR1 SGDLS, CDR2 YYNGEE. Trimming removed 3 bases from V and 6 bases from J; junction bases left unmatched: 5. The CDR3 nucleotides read TGTGCCAGCAGCGCATTAGACAGGGGGCATGGCTACACCTTC. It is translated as CASSALDRGHGYTF.

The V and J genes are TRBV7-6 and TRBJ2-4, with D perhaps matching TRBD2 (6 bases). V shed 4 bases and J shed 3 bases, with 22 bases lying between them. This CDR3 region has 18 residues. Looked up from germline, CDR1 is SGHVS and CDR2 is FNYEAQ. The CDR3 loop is CASSSISAGPIFKNIQYF. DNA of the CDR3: TGTGCCAGCAGCTCCATCTCAGCGGGCCCTATCTTCAAAAACATTCAGTACTTC.

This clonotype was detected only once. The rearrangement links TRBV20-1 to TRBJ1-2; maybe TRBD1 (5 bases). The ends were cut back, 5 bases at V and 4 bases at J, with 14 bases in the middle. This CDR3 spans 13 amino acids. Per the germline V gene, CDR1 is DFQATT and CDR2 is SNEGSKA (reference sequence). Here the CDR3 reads CSAPAGGSYGYTF. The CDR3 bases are TGCAGTGCTCCCGCGGGGGGAAGCTATGGCTACACCTTC.

CDR3: CASSRITGVEYEQYF. The CDR3 DNA sequence: TGTGCCAGCAGCCGGATAACAGGGGTTGAATACGAGCAGTACTTC. V gene TRBV7-9 combines with J gene TRBJ2-7, with 7 bases identical to TRBD1. Losses at the gene ends were 5 bases for V and 4 bases for J; bases not matched to a gene: 11. Germline V gene lookup returns CDR1 SEHNR and CDR2 FQNEAQ (reference sequence). CDR3 length: 15 residues.

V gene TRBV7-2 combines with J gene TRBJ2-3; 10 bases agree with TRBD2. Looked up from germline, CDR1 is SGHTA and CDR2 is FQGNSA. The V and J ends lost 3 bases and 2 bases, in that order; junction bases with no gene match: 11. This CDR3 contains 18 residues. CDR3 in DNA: TGTGCCAGCAGCTTCGCTAGGCCGACTAGCGGGTACACAGATACGCAGTATTTT. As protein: CASSFARPTSGYTDTQYF.

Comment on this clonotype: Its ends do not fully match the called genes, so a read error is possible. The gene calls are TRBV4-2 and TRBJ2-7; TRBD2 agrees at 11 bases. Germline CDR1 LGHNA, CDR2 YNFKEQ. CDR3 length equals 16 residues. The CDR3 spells CASSQELAGETYEQCF. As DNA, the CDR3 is TGTGCCAGCAGCCAAGAACTAGCGGGGGAGACCTACGAGCAGTGCTTC.

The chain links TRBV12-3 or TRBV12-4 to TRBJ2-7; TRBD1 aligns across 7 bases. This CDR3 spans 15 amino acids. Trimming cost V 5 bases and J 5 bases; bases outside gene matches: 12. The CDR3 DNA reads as TGTGCCAGCAGTATAGGGGGCCCAATTGGGAACGAGCAGTACGTC. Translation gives CASSIGGPIGNEQYV.

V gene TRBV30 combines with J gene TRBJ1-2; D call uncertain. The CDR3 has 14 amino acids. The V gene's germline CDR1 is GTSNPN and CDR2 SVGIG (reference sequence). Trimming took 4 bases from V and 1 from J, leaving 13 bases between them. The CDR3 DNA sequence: TGTGCCTGGATTCAACCGGGCCTTAACTATGGCTACACCTTC. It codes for CAWIQPGLNYGYTF.

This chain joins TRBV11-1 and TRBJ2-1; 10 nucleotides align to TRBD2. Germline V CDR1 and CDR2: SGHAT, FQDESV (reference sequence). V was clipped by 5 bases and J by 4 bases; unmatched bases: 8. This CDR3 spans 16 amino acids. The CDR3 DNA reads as TGTGCCAGCAGCCAGCACGCTAGCGGGAGTTACAATGAGCAGTTCTTC. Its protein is CASSQHASGSYNEQFF.

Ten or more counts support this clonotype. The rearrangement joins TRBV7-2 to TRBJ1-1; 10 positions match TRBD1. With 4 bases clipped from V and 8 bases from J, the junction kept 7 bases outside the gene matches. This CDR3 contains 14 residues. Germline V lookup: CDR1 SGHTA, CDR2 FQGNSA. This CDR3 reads CASSSGQGRGEAFF. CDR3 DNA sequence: TGTGCCAGCAGCTCGGGACAGGGGCGAGGAGAAGCTTTCTTT. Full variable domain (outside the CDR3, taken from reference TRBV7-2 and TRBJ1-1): GAGVSQSPSNKVTEKGKDVELRCDPISGHTALYWYRQSLGQGLEFLIYFQGNSAPDKSGLPSDRFSAERTGGSVSTLTIQRTQQEDSAVYLCASSSGQGRGEAFFGQGTRLTVV.

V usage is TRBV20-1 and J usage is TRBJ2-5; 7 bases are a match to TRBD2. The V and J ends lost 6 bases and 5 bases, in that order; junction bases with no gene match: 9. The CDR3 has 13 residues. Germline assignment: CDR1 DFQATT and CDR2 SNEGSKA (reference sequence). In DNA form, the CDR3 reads TGCAGTGCCCCCGGGGAGGGACGGGAGACCCAGTACTTC. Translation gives CSAPGEGRETQYF.

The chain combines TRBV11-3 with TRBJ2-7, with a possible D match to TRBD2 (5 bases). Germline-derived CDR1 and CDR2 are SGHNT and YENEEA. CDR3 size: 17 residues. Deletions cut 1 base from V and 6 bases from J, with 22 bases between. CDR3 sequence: CASSLAGWRRQAFEQYF. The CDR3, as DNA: TGTGCCAGCAGCTTAGCGGGATGGCGGAGGCAGGCTTTCGAGCAGTACTTC.

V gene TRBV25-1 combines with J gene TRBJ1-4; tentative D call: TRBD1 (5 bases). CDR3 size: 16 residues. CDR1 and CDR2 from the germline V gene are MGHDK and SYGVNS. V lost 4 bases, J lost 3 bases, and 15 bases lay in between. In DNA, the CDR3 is TGTGCCAGCAGTGCATCTACCGGGGGATCTAATGAAAAACTGTTTTTT. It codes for CASSASTGGSNEKLFF.

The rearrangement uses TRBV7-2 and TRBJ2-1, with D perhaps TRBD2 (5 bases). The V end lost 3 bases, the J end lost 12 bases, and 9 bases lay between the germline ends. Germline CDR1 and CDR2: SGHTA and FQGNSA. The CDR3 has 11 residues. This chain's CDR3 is CASSFRTSQFF. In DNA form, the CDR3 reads TGTGCCAGCAGCTTCCGGACTTCGCAGTTCTTC.

CDR3 DNA sequence: TGCAGTGCTAGTGAAACTAGCGGGTGGGGGGAGACCCAGTACTTC. Its protein product is CSASETSGWGETQYF. The chain joins TRBV20-1 to TRBJ2-5, with 9 bases fitting TRBD2. Unmatched junction bases numbered 10, after V lost 3 bases and J lost 5 bases. The V gene's germline CDR1 is DFQATT and CDR2 SNEGSKA (reference sequence). The CDR3 totals 15 residues.

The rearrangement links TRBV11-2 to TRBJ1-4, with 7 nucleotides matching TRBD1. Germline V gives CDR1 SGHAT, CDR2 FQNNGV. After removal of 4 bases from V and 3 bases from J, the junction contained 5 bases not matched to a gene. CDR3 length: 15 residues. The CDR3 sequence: CASSSGQPANEKLFF. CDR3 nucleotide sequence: TGTGCCAGCAGCTCGGGACAGCCAGCTAATGAAAAACTGTTTTTT.

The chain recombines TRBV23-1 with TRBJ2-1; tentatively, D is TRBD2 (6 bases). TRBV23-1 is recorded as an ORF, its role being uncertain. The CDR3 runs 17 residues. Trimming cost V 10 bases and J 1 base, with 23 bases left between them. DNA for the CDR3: TGCGCCATCCAGGCGGGGCTAGCCCTCACATCCTACAATGAGCAGTTCTTC. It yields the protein CAIQAGLALTSYNEQFF.

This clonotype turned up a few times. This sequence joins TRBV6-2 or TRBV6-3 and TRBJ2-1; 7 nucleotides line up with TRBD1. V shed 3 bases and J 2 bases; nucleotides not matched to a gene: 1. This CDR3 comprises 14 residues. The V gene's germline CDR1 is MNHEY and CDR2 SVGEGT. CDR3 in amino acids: CASSYQGAYNEQFF. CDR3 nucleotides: TGTGCCAGCAGTTATCAGGGGGCCTACAATGAGCAGTTCTTC.

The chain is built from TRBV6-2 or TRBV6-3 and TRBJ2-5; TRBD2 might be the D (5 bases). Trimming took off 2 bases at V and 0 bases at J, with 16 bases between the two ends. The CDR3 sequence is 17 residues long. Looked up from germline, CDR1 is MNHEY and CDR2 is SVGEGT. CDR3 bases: TGTGCCAGCAGTTACCGGTTCGGTAGCGAGTACCAAGAGACCCAGTACTTC. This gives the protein CASSYRFGSEYQETQYF.

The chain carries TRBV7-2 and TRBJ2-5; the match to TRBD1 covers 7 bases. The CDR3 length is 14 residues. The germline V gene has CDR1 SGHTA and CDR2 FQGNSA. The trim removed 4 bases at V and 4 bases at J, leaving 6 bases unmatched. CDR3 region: CASSSTGFVETQYF. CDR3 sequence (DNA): TGTGCCAGCAGCTCGACAGGGTTCGTAGAGACCCAGTACTTC. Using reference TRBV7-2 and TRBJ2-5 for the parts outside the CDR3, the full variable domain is GAGVSQSPSNKVTEKGKDVELRCDPISGHTALYWYRQSLGQGLEFLIYFQGNSAPDKSGLPSDRFSAERTGGSVSTLTIQRTQQEDSAVYLCASSSTGFVETQYFGPGTRLLVL.

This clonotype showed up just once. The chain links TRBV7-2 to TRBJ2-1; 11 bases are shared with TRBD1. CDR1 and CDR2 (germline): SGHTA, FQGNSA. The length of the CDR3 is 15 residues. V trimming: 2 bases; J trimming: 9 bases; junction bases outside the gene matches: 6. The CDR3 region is CASSLRTGGSGEQFF. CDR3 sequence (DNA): TGTGCCAGCAGCTTAAGGACAGGGGGCTCTGGTGAGCAGTTCTTC.

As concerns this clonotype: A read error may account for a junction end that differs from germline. The CDR3 is CASGIRDYSYNERFF. The CDR3 DNA reads as TGTGCCAGCGGGATCCGGGACTACTCTTACAATGAGCGGTTCTTC. J is TRBJ2-1 and V is TRBV6-2 or TRBV6-3; 7 nucleotides align to TRBD2. CDR3 size: 15 residues. The germline CDR1 and CDR2 sequences are MNHEY and SVGEGT.

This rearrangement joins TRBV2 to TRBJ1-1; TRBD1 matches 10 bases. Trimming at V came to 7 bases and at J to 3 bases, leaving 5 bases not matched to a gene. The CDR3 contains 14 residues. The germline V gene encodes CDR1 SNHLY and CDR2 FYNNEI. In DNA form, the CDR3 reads TGTGCCAGCATGAGACAGGGGGCTGACACTGAAGCTTTCTTT. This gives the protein CASMRQGADTEAFF.

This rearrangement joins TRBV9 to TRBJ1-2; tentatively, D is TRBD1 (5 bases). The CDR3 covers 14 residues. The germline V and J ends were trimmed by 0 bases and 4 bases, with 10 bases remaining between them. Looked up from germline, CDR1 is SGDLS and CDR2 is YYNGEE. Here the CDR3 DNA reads TGTGCCAGCAGCGTAGAGTCAGGGATCTATGGCTACACCTTC. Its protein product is CASSVESGIYGYTF.